This T cell receptor (beta chain) comes out of a study of identical twins. This clonotype was detected a few times. TCRdb reprocessed the 5' RACE reads with MiXCR, giving one entry per CDR3 protein. Of about 450,000 distinct CDR3 sequences in the sample, approximately 17% were seen once. All donors were healthy, and all were Caucasian. The receptor's source is a man aged 50 to 59 in good health. The sample was naive T cells sorted from blood.

The CDR3 nucleotides are TGCGCCAGCAAGCTAGGGGCGTTCTCCTACGAGCAGTACTTC. As protein: CASKLGAFSYEQYF. The V call is TRBV5-1, the J call TRBJ2-7; weak D call: TRBD1 (5 bases). The CDR3 extends over 14 amino acids. Germline V gene sequence: CDR1 SGHRS, CDR2 YFSETQ. With 6 bases removed from V and 0 bases from J, the gap between germline ends came to 13 bases.